Following are 3 T cell receptor beta chains from one sample sequenced in a study of T-cell reconstitution after alpha-beta-depleted transplantation in children. Unique molecular identifiers tagged the TCRbeta library. A single record per CDR3 protein comes from TCRdb applying MiXCR to the PCR reads. The sample includes hundreds of thousands of distinct CDR3 sequences, over 10% of them seen just once. The sequences come from PBMCs, collected before TCRalphabeta/CD19-depleted stem cell transplant. The receptors come from a girl aged 2 to 9 with congenital amegakaryocytic thrombocytopenia, due to receive a stem cell transplant.

This chain joins TRBV27 and TRBJ2-7, with TRBD1 matching 10 bases. After removal of 8 bases from V and 6 bases from J, the junction contained 22 bases not matched to a gene. This CDR3 comprises 18 residues. CDR1 and CDR2 (germline): MNHEY, SMNVEV (reference sequence). The chain's CDR3 is CASSNPPKLGTGASEQYF. DNA for the CDR3: TGTGCCAGCTCGAACCCCCCTAAACTGGGGACAGGGGCGAGCGAGCAGTACTTC.

This clonotype occurred a few times. This chain joins TRBV29-1 and TRBJ1-1, with D unresolved. V gave up 1 base and J gave up 7 bases, with 19 bases separating them. This CDR3 is built from 15 residues. CDR1 and CDR2 (germline): SQVTM, ANQGSEA. The CDR3 sequence: CSVEAAATRTGEAFF. CDR3 in DNA: TGCAGCGTTGAAGCGGCAGCAACGAGAACGGGTGAAGCTTTCTTT.

This clonotype was counted only a few times. The chain employs TRBV5-1 and TRBJ2-2; D gene ambiguous. This CDR3 contains 14 residues. Per the germline V gene, CDR1 is SGHRS and CDR2 is YFSETQ. Trimming removed 1 base at V and 7 bases at J, with 11 bases between. The CDR3 loop is CASSLKNSGGELFF. CDR3 in DNA: TGCGCCAGCAGCTTGAAGAATTCGGGCGGGGAGCTGTTTTTT.